Presented here are 4 T cell receptor beta chains from one specimen sequenced in a study of cytomegalovirus exposure and HLA in healthy donors. 13 Jbeta primers and 60 Vbeta primers were used for the PCR. The table came from immunoSEQ multiplex PCR; TCRdb's copy has only in-frame clones and leaves some out. The sample yields some 170,000 clones, about 79% seen once. Sequenced input: PBMCs. Receptors originate from a man aged 35-49 years in good health and CMV-seropositive.

The chain uses TRBV5-1 and TRBJ2-2; perhaps TRBD2 as D (5 bases). V lost 4 bases and J lost 5, with 21 bases in between. The CDR3 length is 17 residues. Looked up from germline, CDR1 is SGHRS and CDR2 is YFSETQ. DNA for the CDR3: TGCGCCAGCAGCCAAATAGGCGGGCGGATGGGGACCGGGGAGCTGTTTTTT. It translates to CASSQIGGRMGTGELFF.

The chain has TRBV27 and TRBJ2-2; TRBD2 aligns across 7 bases. Germline CDR1 reads MNHEY; CDR2 reads SMNVEV (reference sequence). V shed 3 bases and J 5 bases; nucleotides not matched to a gene: 6. The CDR3 contains 15 residues. This CDR3 is CASSLGGRGTGELFF. The CDR3 nucleotides are TGTGCCAGCAGTTTGGGTGGGAGGGGAACCGGGGAGCTGTTTTTT.

The V gene is TRBV7-9, the J gene TRBJ1-5, with 11 positions matching TRBD1. Germline V gene data show CDR1 as SEHNR and CDR2 as FQNEAQ (reference sequence). CDR3 size: 15 residues. With 5 bases clipped from V and 5 bases from J, the junction kept 5 bases outside the gene matches. CDR3 sequence (DNA): TGTGCCAGCAGCAAAATGGGACAGGGGGATCAGCCCCAGCATTTT. Amino acid sequence: CASSKMGQGDQPQHF.

The V call is TRBV9, the J call TRBJ2-7, with 7 bases matching TRBD1. CDR1 and CDR2 (germline): SGDLS, YYNGEE. V trimming: 3 bases; J trimming: 4 bases; junction bases outside the gene matches: 10. The CDR3 has 15 residues. DNA for the CDR3: TGTGCCAGCAGCGCACAGGGGTCGTGGACGTACGAGCAGTACTTC. Protein: CASSAQGSWTYEQYF.